What follows describes a single T cell receptor beta chain. Its cognate antigen is unknown. Here immunoSEQ multiplex PCR was the method, and the copy in TCRdb shows in-frame clones only, minus some. Of thousands of clones listed, 70% to 90% were seen once; the top ten hold 25% to 30%. The sample is drawn from a study of chemoradiotherapy in HPV16-positive cancers. In the study overall: Two HPV16-positive patients' cells yielded candidate HPV-specific clones and common motifs. Overall study findings and caveats: Candidate HPV-specific clones and E7-related TCR motifs grew in tumor during treatment. HPV-specific T cells were functionally defined from only a couple of HPV16-positive patients. HPV-responsive T-cell expansion during chemoradiotherapy was linked to improved recurrence-free survival in HPV16-positive patients.

Germline CDR1 is SGHDN and CDR2 is FVKESK. The CDR3 loop spans 14 amino acids. J was trimmed by 5 bases and V by 2 bases; bases with no gene match: 5. This sequence originates from a human donor with HPV-associated anogenital cancer. The rearrangement joins TRBV14 to TRBJ2-5; TRBD1 matches at 7 bases. This specimen was blood, taken from a patient who underwent chemoradiotherapy. This CDR3 is CASSQLQGHETQYF. DNA of the CDR3: TGTGCCAGCAGCCAATTACAGGGGCACGAGACCCAGTACTTC.